This T cell receptor beta chain comes out of a study of vaccination effects on CD4 cells after COVID-19 (dated by TCRdb to between 2022 and 2023). Study-level background: Across the study, the median time from the second dose to post-vaccine sampling was 72 days (range 14 to 241). SARS-CoV-2 spike-specific CD4+ TCR repertoires from before and after mRNA vaccination were compared in COVID-19 convalescent patients and in infection-naive vaccine recipients. Altogether, roughly 10 COVID-19 convalescent patients and a few SARS-CoV-2-naive healthy vaccine recipients made up the full study. Cultures from other donors in the study were sequenced with the Oncomine TCR Beta short-read assay on an Illumina iSeq 100.

Receptor amplification or capture employed the immunoSEQ multiplex PCR assay. DNA from the CD4+ T cells that had been cultured and isolated underwent TCR beta CDR3 sequencing. Concerning the study's data processing: Non-productive TCR sequences were removed and reads were trimmed to the CDR3 region, keeping CDR3s of at least 7 amino acids. Antigen-specific clonotypes were identified using the MANAFEST web app by comparison of expansion in peptide wells against reference cultures. Positive clones required FDR<0.05 expansion versus reference and all other wells, odds ratio above 5, and frequency above 0.1% in two replicate wells. Clonotypes significantly expanded in SARS-CoV-2 spike wells and in at least one common cold coronavirus spike condition were defined as cross-reactive. Using the stringdist R package, CDR3 similarity was measured by Levenshtein distance, and unrooted trees were constructed with ape in R 3.6.1. What TCRdb holds here is the immuneACCESS table cut down to in-frame rearrangements. Part of the clones is not present; checked against another copy, under half of the missing clones reflect an unresolved V gene, and the others are unexplained. V and J calls and clone size follow that table, whereas D and trimming were derived from the DNA. The sample table lists some 68,000 clones, around 80% of them with a count of one. The ten top clones hold 0.95% to 1.5% of the sample.

As concerns this clone: The clone's antigen remains unknown. No much larger clone is present one base from it, and per-base qualities are unavailable.

Findings and caveats that apply to the study as a whole: Clones induced by infection and clones induced by vaccination both contracted markedly at late timepoints after vaccination, which fits with T cell responses waning over time. In healthy vaccine recipients, vaccine-induced clones were almost all SARS-CoV-2 mono-reactive, with only 1 of 255 cross-reactive with common cold coronaviruses. Only a small number of convalescent patients were included, and no early post-infection timepoints were available, which limited the study.

In the ViraFEST assay, PBMC were stimulated with viral peptide pools, and antigen-specific CD4+ T cell clonotypes were then identified by expansion using TCR sequencing. After about 10 days of culture, CD4+ T cells were isolated with the EasySep CD4+ T cell isolation kit. Each participant got two doses of an mRNA SARS-CoV-2 vaccine, either BNT162b2 or mRNA-1273. Negative nucleocapsid antibody results before and after vaccination confirmed that the healthy vaccine recipients had no prior SARS-CoV-2 infection. Each well held under 2.5 million PBMC cultured in IMDM containing roughly 5.1% human AB serum, 8 to 10 IU/ml IL-2 and gentamicin, along with around 11 ug/ml peptides. Half of the culture medium was replaced with fresh IL-2-containing medium on days 3 and 7. Unless noted otherwise, every peptide stimulation condition was grown in triplicate wells. Using Ficoll-Paque Plus gradient centrifugation, PBMC were separated from whole blood and then either used fresh or cryopreserved at -140C. The overlapping peptide pools covered the spike proteins of SARS-CoV-2 as well as those of the common cold coronaviruses HCoV-NL63, HCoV-OC43 and HCoV-229E. Genomic DNA was extracted from cultured CD4+ T cells with the QIAamp micro DNA kit.

CDR1 and CDR2, looked up from the germline V gene (reference sequence), are MNHEY and SMNVEV. The CDR3 runs 14 residues from the cysteine to the phenylalanine. Only CDR3 DNA is held: 42 bases, read in frame from base 1. Deletion took 5 bases off V and 4 bases off J, with a span of 14 bases between the germline ends. The chain is encoded by TRBV27 joined to TRBJ1-2; TRBD1 is possibly the D segment (6 matching bases). Sequencing used CD4+ T cells from PBMCs cultured with HCoV-229E spike peptides, obtained after COVID-19 vaccination. Taken with the paper, the label for cell subset or site translates to: HCoV-229E spike overlapping peptide pool stimulation. The clonotype originates from a human donor who received a COVID-19 vaccine. The sequenced DNA is TGTGCCAGCAGTGCCAGGGGATTTGGCTATGGCTACACCTTC. Protein translation: CASSARGFGYGYTF.